This is a list of T cell receptor beta chains from one sample in a study of control samples from healthy donors and cancer patients. Profiled with immunoSEQ multiplex PCR; TCRdb holds only in-frame clones, not every one. Of roughly 90,000 clones in the sample, 85% to 95% are singletons; the top ten hold approximately 1.5%. What was sequenced was blood. The source is a woman in her 30s in good health. Each CDR3 is given with its conserved first and last residue. D genes are given only for firm matches. Size is stated for part of the rows, as once, few or many counts, or as a class when the clone is expanded.

TRBJ1-2 . TRBV10-3 TRBD1 CAISAGQGAYGYTF TGTGCCATTTCCGCTGGGCAGGGGGCATATGGCTACACCTTC
TRBJ2-4 . TRBV6-6 TRBD1 CASSPSLRDRGPLAKNIQYF TGTGCCAGCAGCCCATCCCTCCGGGACAGGGGGCCCCTAGCCAAAAACATTCAGTACTTC
TRBJ2-5 . TRBV9 . CASSVDGRVQETQYF TGTGCCAGCAGCGTAGATGGCAGGGTCCAAGAGACCCAGTACTTC
TRBJ1-6 . TRBV5-6 . CASSLTGSSPLHF TGTGCCAGCAGCTTGACAGGTTCGTCACCCCTCCACTTT
TRBJ2-3 . TRBV5-4 . CASSPRILSGVTDTQYF TGTGCCAGCAGCCCCCGTATTCTCTCGGGAGTAACAGATACGCAGTATTTT
TRBJ1-2 . TRBV7-6 . CASSLGVAGDLNYGYTF TGTGCCAGCAGCTTAGGAGTGGCAGGAGACCTGAACTATGGCTACACCTTC
TRBJ1-2 . TRBV6-2/TRBV6-3 . CASSYEVTALGSYTF TGTGCCAGCAGTTACGAGGTTACAGCTTTAGGAAGCTACACCTTC
TRBJ2-5 . TRBV4-1 . CASSQGGAGRGETQYF TGCGCCAGCAGCCAAGGGGGCGCAGGTCGAGGCGAGACCCAGTACTTC
TRBJ1-6 . TRBV5-1 . CASSLESDRRSPLHF TGCGCCAGCAGCTTGGAGTCGGACAGAAGGTCACCCCTCCACTTT
TRBJ2-2 . TRBV7-9 . CASSARQNTGELFF TGTGCCAGCAGCGCCAGACAGAACACCGGGGAGCTGTTTTTT
TRBJ1-4 . TRBV29-1 . CSVRTVFNEKLFF TGCAGCGTCAGGACAGTATTTAATGAAAAACTGTTTTTT
TRBJ2-2 once TRBV7-6 . CASSLGQGNTGELFF TGTGCCAGCAGCTTAGGGCAGGGGAACACCGGGGAGCTGTTTTTT
TRBJ1-4 . TRBV7-2 . CASSLGNSNEKLFF TGTGCCAGCAGCTTAGGAAACTCTAATGAAAAACTGTTTTTT
TRBJ2-3 . TRBV5-1 TRBD1 CASSLNGRTGGTDTQYF TGCGCCAGCAGCCTCAACGGGCGGACAGGGGGCACAGATACGCAGTATTTT
TRBJ1-1 . TRBV20-1 TRBD1 CSASYRTGDTEAFF TGCAGTGCTAGTTATCGCACAGGGGACACTGAAGCTTTCTTT
TRBJ2-1 . TRBV28 TRBD2 CASRSAAGGPINEQFF TGTGCCAGCAGGTCCGCAGCGGGGGGGCCTATTAATGAGCAGTTCTTC
TRBJ1-1 . TRBV28 TRBD1 CASSPRTGGRTEAFF TGTGCCAGCAGTCCAAGGACAGGGGGCCGGACTGAAGCTTTCTTT
TRBJ2-3 . TRBV28 . CASSLRTASTDTQYF TGTGCCAGCAGTCTTAGGACAGCTAGCACAGATACGCAGTATTTT
TRBJ2-1 . TRBV11-3 . CASSLVSSDYSYNEQFF TGTGCCAGCAGCTTAGTTTCTAGCGACTATTCCTACAATGAGCAGTTCTTC
TRBJ1-1 . TRBV5-1 . CASSLVGGSNTEAFF TGCGCCAGCAGCTTGGTAGGTGGCTCCAACACTGAAGCTTTCTTT
TRBJ2-5 . TRBV11-2 . CASSFQRVQETQYF TGTGCCAGCAGCTTCCAGCGGGTGCAAGAGACCCAGTACTTC
TRBJ2-1 . TRBV4-2 TRBD1 CASSQRQGNEQFF TGTGCCAGCAGCCAACGACAGGGAAATGAGCAGTTCTTC
TRBJ2-3 . TRBV6-5 TRBD1 CASRDRGRTDTQYF TGTGCCAGCAGGGACAGGGGGAGGACAGATACGCAGTATTTT
TRBJ2-2 . TRBV10-2 . CASRSIGNTGELFF TGCGCCAGCAGAAGTATCGGAAACACCGGGGAGCTGTTTTTT
TRBJ2-1 few TRBV5-1 TRBD2 CASSLMRESSYNEQFF TGCGCCAGCAGCTTGATGCGGGAGTCGTCCTACAATGAGCAGTTCTTC
TRBJ1-1 . TRBV6-5 TRBD1 CASRLDRVTEAFF TGTGCCAGCAGATTGGACAGGGTGACTGAAGCTTTCTTT
TRBJ2-5 . TRBV18 . CASSPGQAETQYF TGTGCCAGCTCACCAGGACAAGCAGAGACCCAGTACTTC
TRBJ2-5 . TRBV30 TRBD1 CAGSDRAWETQYF TGTGCAGGAAGTGACAGGGCTTGGGAGACCCAGTACTTC
TRBJ1-1 . TRBV2 TRBD1 CASRGTGSEAFF TGTGCCAGCAGGGGGACAGGGTCTGAAGCTTTCTTT
TRBJ2-1 . TRBV2 TRBD1 CASSDRTGNSEQFF TGTGCCAGCAGTGACCGGACAGGTAATAGTGAGCAGTTCTTC
TRBJ1-3 . TRBV4-1 . CASSPDKRFSGNTIYF TGCGCCAGCAGCCCTGACAAGCGCTTCTCTGGAAACACCATATATTTT
TRBJ1-1 once TRBV13 TRBD1 CASSILTGGNTEAFF TGTGCCAGCAGCATCCTAACAGGGGGGAACACTGAAGCTTTCTTT
TRBJ1-1 . TRBV9 . CASSVEDYPMNTEAFF TGTGCCAGCAGCGTAGAGGACTACCCCATGAACACTGAAGCTTTCTTT
TRBJ2-1 . TRBV9 . CASSVASSSYNEQFF TGTGCCAGCAGCGTAGCCTCCAGCTCCTACAATGAGCAGTTCTTC
TRBJ1-5 . TRBV9 . CASSTGTNSNQPQHF TGTGCCAGCAGCACCGGGACAAATAGCAATCAGCCCCAGCATTTT
TRBJ1-2 . TRBV3-1/TRBV3-2 . CASSQVLGRNYGYTF TGTGCCAGCAGCCAAGTTCTCGGCCGTAACTATGGCTACACCTTC
TRBJ2-5 . TRBV12-5 . CASGLVRGRTAPETQYF TGTGCTAGTGGTTTGGTACGGGGACGGACGGCGCCAGAGACCCAGTACTTC
TRBJ1-4 few TRBV18 . CASSPGTTDEKLFF TGTGCCAGCTCACCGGGGACTACGGATGAAAAACTGTTTTTT
TRBJ1-2 . TRBV29-1 . CSVVIPDTYGYTF TGCAGCGTTGTAATCCCGGATACCTATGGCTACACCTTC
TRBJ2-1 once TRBV27 TRBD2 CASTGGNEQFF TGTGCCAGCACCGGGGGGAATGAGCAGTTCTTC
TRBJ1-1 . TRBV30 . CAWDIGGNTEAFF TGTGCCTGGGACATCGGAGGAAACACTGAAGCTTTCTTT
TRBJ1-2 . TRBV30 . CAWSPYLWWYTF TGTGCCTGGAGTCCCTATTTATGGTGGTACACCTTC
TRBJ2-1 . TRBV2 . CASSDKGYNEQFF TGTGCCAGCAGTGATAAGGGGTACAATGAGCAGTTCTTC
TRBJ1-3 . TRBV11-3 . CASSLQGHSGNTIYF TGTGCCAGCAGCTTACAGGGGCACTCTGGAAACACCATATATTTT
TRBJ2-7 once TRBV7-9 TRBD1 CASSPRGFSYEQYF TGTGCCAGCAGCCCCAGGGGGTTCTCCTACGAGCAGTACTTC
TRBJ1-1 . TRBV5-5 TRBD1 CASSPDRLNTEAFF TGTGCCAGCAGCCCGGACAGGCTGAACACTGAAGCTTTCTTT